The table lists the clone carrying this T cell receptor (beta chain) with a count of one. Antigen unknown. J was trimmed by 3 bases and V by 2 bases; bases with no gene match: 7. The CDR3 spans 17 residues. The germline V gene encodes CDR1 MGHRA and CDR2 YSYEKL. Libraries were prepared by immunoSEQ multiplex PCR; TCRdb keeps only in-frame clonotypes and omits some of them. The table includes about 39,000 clones, over 75% detected once. The sample belongs to a study of CD4 T cells in relation to SARS-CoV-2 and coronaviruses. Naive or memory CD4+ cells were cultured 1:1 with T cell-depleted PBMCs plus CEF.

The TCR comes from an adult with COVID-19. Sequencing was performed on memory CD4+ T cells from PBMCs, cultured in vitro. This chain connects TRBV4-1 to TRBJ2-3; 11 bases map to TRBD1. The CDR3 is CASSQRFGTGGTDTQYF. The CDR3 bases are TGCGCCAGCAGCCAAAGATTTGGGACAGGGGGGACAGATACGCAGTATTTT.